Shown below are 32 T cell receptor beta chains from a single sample sequenced in a study of OX40 agonist ivuxolimab in advanced cancers. The data were produced by immunoSEQ multiplex PCR, yet TCRdb's version contains in-frame clones alone and is incomplete. This table holds 100,000 to 120,000 clones, over 85% found once. The sequences come from CD4+ or CD8+ T cells sorted from blood, collected in a trial of the OX40 agonist ivuxolimab. The receptors originated from an adult with an advanced solid tumor such as melanoma, head and neck, liver or kidney cancer.

This clone was seen once. The chain recombines TRBV19 with TRBJ1-1, with D maybe TRBD1 (6 bases). The V end lost 4 bases, the J end lost 11 bases, and 23 bases lay between the germline ends. Germline CDR1 reads LNHDA; CDR2 reads SQIVND (reference sequence). The CDR3 has 15 amino acids. CDR3 sequence: CASSTRQVETLGAFF. In nucleotides, the CDR3 is TGTGCCAGTAGTACCCGACAGGTCGAAACCCTGGGGGCTTTCTTT.

The chain carries TRBV2 and TRBJ2-1; 8 bases are a match to TRBD2. V lost 3 bases to trimming and J lost 1 base; unmatched junction nucleotides: 8. The CDR3 sequence is 17 residues long. The V gene's germline CDR1 is SNHLY and CDR2 FYNNEI. The CDR3 coding sequence is TGTGCCAGCAGTGAGGTGGTGGCGGGAGGTTCCTACAATGAGCAGTTCTTC. Protein sequence: CASSEVVAGGSYNEQFF.

This chain connects TRBV9 to TRBJ1-2; 7 bases line up with TRBD1. V trimming: 4 bases; J trimming: 4 bases; junction bases outside the gene matches: 10. The CDR3 has 15 amino acids. The V gene's germline CDR1 is SGDLS and CDR2 YYNGEE. The CDR3 nucleotides are TGTGCCAGCAGCCACCCAGACAGGGATTCCTATGGCTACACCTTC. Amino acids: CASSHPDRDSYGYTF.

The genes are TRBV30 and TRBJ1-2; the D gene is possibly TRBD1 (6 bases). This CDR3 is 14 amino acids long. V gave up 3 bases and J gave up 0 bases, with 11 bases separating them. CDR1 and CDR2 (germline): GTSNPN, SVGIG (reference sequence). The CDR3 here is CAWRDSPSNYGYTF. The CDR3 DNA sequence: TGTGCCTGGAGGGACAGCCCTTCTAACTATGGCTACACCTTC.

The chain has TRBV7-6 and TRBJ1-2; 10 bases line up with TRBD1. The V gene end was trimmed by 5 bases and the J gene end by 6 bases; junction bases not matched to a gene: 9. The germline gives CDR1 SGHVS, CDR2 FNYEAQ. The CDR3 sequence is 15 residues long. CDR3 sequence reads: CASSQMTGGIDGYTF. The CDR3 DNA reads as TGTGCCAGCAGCCAAATGACAGGGGGCATCGATGGCTACACCTTC.

The chain recombines TRBV7-9 with TRBJ1-1; D is possibly TRBD1 (5 bases). The CDR3 extends over 14 amino acids. Germline-derived CDR1 and CDR2 are SEHNR and FQNEAQ (reference sequence). The V end was cut by 8 bases, the J end by 7 bases, with 20 bases between. The DNA for the CDR3 is TGTGCCAGCGGAGCGTTTCAGGGTTTCGGTGAAGCTTTCTTT. The encoded protein is CASGAFQGFGEAFF.

V gene TRBV29-1 combines with J gene TRBJ1-1; D may be TRBD1 (6 bases). CDR1 SQVTM and CDR2 ANQGSEA come from the germline V gene. The CDR3 is 10 residues long. V gave up 4 bases and J gave up 7 bases, with 7 bases separating them. The CDR3 region is CSVADSEAFF. CDR3 in DNA: TGCAGCGTTGCGGACAGTGAAGCTTTCTTT. The whole variable domain, remainder taken from reference TRBV29-1 and TRBJ1-1, is SAVISQKPSRDICQRGTSLTIQCQVDSQVTMMFWYRQQPGQSLTLIATANQGSEATYESGFVIDKFPISRPNLTFSTLTVSNMSPEDSSIYLCSVADSEAFFGQGTRLTVV.

CDR3 DNA: TGTGCCAGCAGCCAAGATCTAGCGGGGTACAATGAGCAGTTCTTC. This encodes CASSQDLAGYNEQFF. V is TRBV7-9 and J is TRBJ2-1, with 9 bases matching TRBD2. CDR3 length equals 15 residues. The V segment lost 5 bases and the J segment 4 bases; nucleotides outside the gene matches: 6. Germline CDR1 SEHNR, CDR2 FQNEAQ (reference sequence).

The rearrangement uses TRBV5-1 and TRBJ1-1, with D maybe TRBD1 (6 bases). The CDR3 sequence is 15 residues long. V was shortened by 2 bases and J by 0 bases, with 11 bases between the two germline ends. CDR1 is SGHRS, CDR2 YFSETQ, per germline. The CDR3 reads CASSLTQGLNTEAFF. CDR3 nucleotide sequence: TGCGCCAGCAGCTTAACCCAGGGGTTGAACACTGAAGCTTTCTTT.

This sequence joins TRBV6-5 and TRBJ1-1; D ambiguous. The length of the CDR3 is 12 residues. Trimming took off 7 bases at V and 6 bases at J, with 12 bases between the two ends. Germline V gene sequence: CDR1 MNHEY, CDR2 SVGAGI. CDR3 amino acids: CASTAREAEAFF. In nucleotides, the CDR3 is TGTGCCAGCACCGCCCGGGAGGCTGAAGCTTTCTTT.

The rearrangement joins TRBV10-3 to TRBJ2-7; TRBD1 aligns across 9 bases. The CDR3 has 14 amino acids. Germline assignment: CDR1 ENHRY and CDR2 SYGVKD. V shed 4 bases and J 4 bases; nucleotides not matched to a gene: 5. The CDR3 region has the DNA TGTGCCATCAGTGGGGGGACAGGGTGGTACGAGCAGTACTTC. This codes for CAISGGTGWYEQYF.

This sequence joins TRBV5-1 and TRBJ1-1; D is perhaps TRBD1 (5 bases). V lost 7 bases and J lost 7, with 14 bases in between. Germline V gene data show CDR1 as SGHRS and CDR2 as YFSETQ. This CDR3 region has 12 residues. The chain's CDR3 is CASSSETDEAFF. The CDR3 bases are TGCGCCAGCTCCTCAGAGACAGATGAAGCTTTCTTT.

The chain carries TRBV30 and TRBJ2-4, with D unresolved. CDR1 and CDR2 (germline): GTSNPN, SVGIG (reference sequence). This CDR3 region has 16 residues. V was shortened by 0 bases and J by 0 bases, with 12 bases between the two germline ends. CDR3 in amino acids: CAWSVARELAKNIQYF. DNA for the CDR3: TGTGCCTGGAGTGTTGCGAGAGAACTAGCCAAAAACATTCAGTACTTC.

J is TRBJ2-3 and V is TRBV7-2, with 13 nucleotides matching TRBD2. Trimming removed 5 bases from V and 4 bases from J; junction bases left unmatched: 6. In germline, CDR1 is SGHTA, CDR2 FQGNSA. The CDR3 contains 16 residues. This chain's CDR3 is CASSVGTSGISDTQYF. The DNA of the CDR3 is TGTGCCAGCAGCGTCGGGACTAGCGGGATTTCAGATACGCAGTATTTT.

V and J are TRBV18 and TRBJ1-2, with 8 bases identical to TRBD1. Trimming at V came to 1 base and at J to 3 bases, leaving 4 bases not matched to a gene. CDR1 and CDR2 (germline): KGHSH, LQKENI. The CDR3 is made up of 15 amino acids. As DNA, the CDR3 is TGTGCCAGCTCACCACGAACAGGGGGGGACTATGGCTACACCTTC. Translated, it gives CASSPRTGGDYGYTF.

The CDR3 loop reads CASSPGRGGDTGELFF. In DNA form, the CDR3 reads TGTGCCAGCAGCCCCGGGAGGGGGGGCGACACCGGGGAGCTGTTTTTT. The chain is built from TRBV6-6 and TRBJ2-2; 8 nucleotides match TRBD2. Per the germline V gene, CDR1 is MNHNY and CDR2 is SVGAGI (reference sequence). V dropped 6 bases and J dropped 3; count of bases not matched to a gene: 9. The CDR3 sequence is 16 residues long.

The CDR3 sequence is CASSPSRDSSYEQYF. Written as DNA, the CDR3 is TGTGCCAGCAGCCCGAGCCGGGACAGCTCCTACGAGCAGTACTTC. V gene TRBV4-2 combines with J gene TRBJ2-7; 7 bases align to TRBD1. The CDR3 runs 15 residues. V lost 4 bases, J lost 0 bases, and 6 bases stayed unmatched. Germline V gene lookup returns CDR1 LGHNA and CDR2 YNFKEQ.

The V call is TRBV18, the J call TRBJ2-7; no firm D call. Trimming took off 3 bases at V and 5 bases at J, with 11 bases between the two ends. This CDR3 has 13 amino acids. Germline V gene data show CDR1 as KGHSH and CDR2 as LQKENI. The CDR3 sequence is CASSPSGLDEQYF. CDR3 sequence (DNA): TGTGCCAGCTCACCCTCCGGGCTAGACGAGCAGTACTTC.

The genes are TRBV28 and TRBJ2-7; a possible D gene is TRBD2 (5 bases). Germline assignment: CDR1 MDHEN and CDR2 SYDVKM. This CDR3 has 14 residues. V lost 1 base, J lost 3 bases, and 10 bases lay in between. The CDR3 DNA is TGTGCCAGCAGTTTATATGACGAGGGCTACGAGCAGTACTTC. Its translation is CASSLYDEGYEQYF.

Written as DNA, the CDR3 is TGTGCCAGCTCACCAATATTCAGTGACATGAACACTGAAGCTTTCTTT. It is translated as CASSPIFSDMNTEAFF. The chain uses TRBV18 and TRBJ1-1; D not resolved. V lost 2 bases to trimming and J lost 0 bases, with 13 bases between them. The CDR3 is made up of 16 amino acids. Germline CDR1 is KGHSH and CDR2 is LQKENI. The full variable domain, completed using reference TRBV18 and TRBJ1-1, is NAGVMQNPRHLVRRRGQEARLRCSPMKGHSHVYWYRQLPEEGLKFMVYLQKENIIDESGMPKERFSAEFPKEGPSILRIQQVVRGDSAAYFCASSPIFSDMNTEAFFGQGTRLTVV.

This clone was counted a few times. The J gene is TRBJ2-7, the V gene TRBV5-1, with D possibly being TRBD1 (6 bases). CDR1 SGHRS and CDR2 YFSETQ come from the germline V gene. The V end was cut by 7 bases, the J end by 9 bases, with 20 bases between. This CDR3 has 13 residues. In DNA form, the CDR3 reads TGCGCCAGCGGAAGTACGGCAGGGGACGGGCAGTACTTC. Protein sequence: CASGSTAGDGQYF.

The chain employs TRBV15 and TRBJ1-1; D gene ambiguous. The CDR3 sequence is 14 residues long. V was shortened by 1 base and J by 3 bases, with 9 bases between the two germline ends. Germline lookup yields CDR1 LNHNV and CDR2 YYDKDF (reference sequence). CDR3 bases: TGTGCCACCAGCAGAGCCCGTCAAGACACTGAAGCTTTCTTT. Protein: CATSRARQDTEAFF.

V and J are TRBV6-5 and TRBJ1-2, with unresolved D. From germline, CDR1 is MNHEY and CDR2 SVGAGI. CDR3 length: 14 amino acids. The V end was cut by 0 bases, the J end by 4 bases, with 9 bases between. The CDR3 here is CASSYSTSTYGYTF. The CDR3 region has the DNA TGTGCCAGCAGTTACTCGACCAGCACCTATGGCTACACCTTC.

This sequence joins TRBV7-2 and TRBJ1-2, with a possible D match to TRBD1 (6 bases). The CDR3 has 17 amino acids. With 1 base removed from V and 4 bases from J, the gap between germline ends came to 19 bases. Germline CDR1 is SGHTA and CDR2 is FQGNSA. This CDR3 is CASSLEGDISRGYGYTF. The CDR3 DNA reads TGTGCCAGCAGCTTAGAGGGGGACATCTCCAGGGGCTATGGCTACACCTTC.

The chain links TRBV7-9 to TRBJ1-2, with D possibly being TRBD1 (6 bases). V lost 7 bases to trimming and J lost 4 bases, with 10 bases between them. Germline values: CDR1 SEHNR, CDR2 FQNEAQ (reference sequence). The CDR3 is 12 residues long. CDR3 in amino acids: CASTTGSYGYTF. The CDR3 DNA follows: TGTGCCAGCACTACAGGGTCCTATGGCTACACCTTC.

The chain links TRBV7-6 to TRBJ2-7; the match to TRBD2 covers 7 bases. This CDR3 contains 12 residues. V was clipped by 4 bases and J by 7 bases; unmatched bases: 4. CDR1 is SGHVS, CDR2 FNYEAQ, per germline. The CDR3 here is CASSSGLGEQYF. Written as DNA, the CDR3 is TGTGCCAGCAGCTCAGGACTAGGAGAGCAGTACTTC. The full variable domain, completed using reference TRBV7-6 and TRBJ2-7, is GAGVSQSPRYKVTKRGQDVALRCDPISGHVSLYWYRQALGQGPEFLTYFNYEAQQDKSGLPNDRFSAERPEGSISTLTIQRTEQRDSAMYRCASSSGLGEQYFGPGTRLTVT.

The V gene is TRBV30, the J gene TRBJ2-3; either TRBD1 or TRBD2 may fit D (5 bases each). Trimming shortened V by 0 bases and J by 3 bases, and 16 bases separated the two germline ends. CDR3 length: 16 residues. CDR1 is GTSNPN and CDR2 is SVGIG in the germline V gene (reference sequence). The CDR3 nucleotides are TGTGCCTGGAGTGTAAGGCTGGGGACCCTTACAGATACGCAGTATTTT. Translated, it gives CAWSVRLGTLTDTQYF.

CDR3 protein: CASSWDRGREQYF. CDR3 nucleotides: TGTGCCAGCAGCTGGGACAGGGGGCGCGAGCAGTACTTC. V gene TRBV5-6 combines with J gene TRBJ2-7; 12 bases are a match to TRBD1. V lost 3 bases to trimming and J lost 6 bases; unmatched junction nucleotides: 1. This CDR3 has 13 amino acids. CDR1 SGHDT and CDR2 YYEEEE come from the germline V gene. Supplemented by reference TRBV5-6 and TRBJ2-7, the full variable domain reads DAGVTQSPTHLIKTRGQQVTLRCSPKSGHDTVSWYQQALGQGPQFIFQYYEEEERQRGNFPDRFSGHQFPNYSSELNVNALLLGDSALYLCASSWDRGREQYFGPGTRLTVT.

The rearrangement links TRBV6-4 to TRBJ2-3; D perhaps matches TRBD2 (6 bases). This CDR3 has 14 residues. The V gene lost 4 bases and the J gene lost 2 bases, with 10 bases spanning the gap. CDR1 and CDR2 (germline): MRHNA, SNTAGT. This CDR3 reads CASSGLDDTDTQYF. CDR3 sequence (DNA): TGTGCCAGCAGTGGACTAGACGACACAGATACGCAGTATTTT.

Only one count was recorded for this clone. This chain links TRBV30 with TRBJ2-5; TRBD1 agrees at 7 bases. Looked up from germline, CDR1 is GTSNPN and CDR2 is SVGIG (reference sequence). Losses at the gene ends were 0 bases for V and 5 bases for J; bases not matched to a gene: 12. CDR3 length: 16 amino acids. The CDR3 DNA is TGTGCCTGGAGTGTACCCCACCGTACAGGGGACGAGACCCAGTACTTC. This translates into CAWSVPHRTGDETQYF.

This CDR3 is CASSAHISGVGTEAFF. The DNA of the CDR3 is TGTGCCAGCAGCGCCCATATCTCAGGGGTCGGGACTGAAGCTTTCTTT. The V call is TRBV9, the J call TRBJ1-1; possibly TRBD1 for D (6 bases). Germline CDR1 and CDR2: SGDLS and YYNGEE. The CDR3 runs to 16 residues. Trimming left V 3 bases short and J 5 bases short, with 20 bases between.

In DNA, the CDR3 is TGTGCCAGCAGCTTAGGACAGGGTCTACTCTACGAGCAGTACTTC. This encodes CASSLGQGLLYEQYF. The chain employs TRBV7-2 and TRBJ2-7; 7 positions match TRBD1. CDR1 and CDR2 from the germline V gene are SGHTA and FQGNSA. This CDR3 has 15 residues. The V segment lost 1 base and the J segment 3 bases; nucleotides outside the gene matches: 6.